The next 26 T cell receptor beta chains were all read from a single sample in a study of blood T cell repertoires in COVID-19. The data were produced by immunoSEQ multiplex PCR, yet TCRdb's version contains in-frame clones alone and is incomplete. The table records more than 95,000 clones, approximately 80% of them present only once. The material sequenced was peripheral blood. These receptors were collected from a man between 60 and 75 years old with acute or convalescent COVID-19.

J is TRBJ1-1 and V is TRBV6-5, with TRBD1 as a possible D gene (6 bases). V lost 7 bases, J lost 0 bases, and 12 bases lay in between. The CDR3 is made up of 14 amino acids. CDR1 is MNHEY, CDR2 SVGAGI, per germline. In DNA form, the CDR3 reads TGTGCCAGCACCAGCGGACAGATGAACACTGAAGCTTTCTTT. Amino acid sequence: CASTSGQMNTEAFF.

The J gene is TRBJ1-3, the V gene TRBV11-2, with D uncertain. Trimming left V 3 bases short and J 1 base short, with 22 bases between. Per the germline V gene, CDR1 is SGHAT and CDR2 is FQNNGV. This CDR3 has 19 amino acids. The CDR3 coding sequence is TGTGCCAGCAGCTTTGGGTCACTGCGGCAACTGAATTCTGGAAACACCATATATTTT. The encoded protein is CASSFGSLRQLNSGNTIYF.

This clone was observed once. The chain recombines TRBV7-9 with TRBJ1-1, with 8 bases that match TRBD1. The germline gives CDR1 SEHNR, CDR2 FQNEAQ (reference sequence). Trimming at V came to 1 base and at J to 3 bases, leaving 4 bases not matched to a gene. The CDR3 contains 15 residues. The CDR3 DNA reads TGTGCCAGCAGCTTAGGGGGGACAGGAGACACTGAAGCTTTCTTT. Translation gives CASSLGGTGDTEAFF.

There are a few counts of this clone. The chain uses TRBV5-1 and TRBJ2-7, with 7 bases aligning to TRBD1. With V trimmed by 4 bases and J by 0 bases, 4 bases remained unmatched. This CDR3 region has 14 residues. CDR1 SGHRS and CDR2 YFSETQ come from the germline V gene. CDR3 nucleotide sequence: TGCGCCAGCAGCGCCGGGACAGACTCCTACGAGCAGTACTTC. It yields the protein CASSAGTDSYEQYF.

J is TRBJ2-1 and V is TRBV7-6; tentatively, D is TRBD1 (6 bases). The CDR3 length is 14 residues. V shed 5 bases and J shed 6 bases, with 14 bases lying between them. Per germline, CDR1 SGHVS and CDR2 FNYEAQ. CDR3 amino acids: CASSLPTGPNEQFF. CDR3 DNA: TGTGCCAGCAGCCTACCGACAGGTCCCAATGAGCAGTTCTTC.

Points on this clone: An end of the junction differs from the germline gene, which may be a read error. The rearrangement joins TRBV30 to TRBJ2-1, with 9 bases matching TRBD2. This CDR3 contains 15 residues. CDR1 is GTSNPN and CDR2 is SVGIG in the germline V gene (reference sequence). CDR3 DNA sequence: TGTGCCTGGAGTTTTGGGACTAGCTCCTTCAATGAGCAGTTCTTC. Translating it yields CAWSFGTSSFNEQFF.

The J gene is TRBJ1-5, the V gene TRBV27; weak D call: TRBD1 (5 bases). The CDR3 is made up of 15 amino acids. Germline lookup yields CDR1 MNHEY and CDR2 SMNVEV (reference sequence). V shed 5 bases and J shed 2 bases, with 13 bases lying between them. This CDR3 reads CASSRGAGGNQPQHF. The CDR3 DNA is TGTGCCAGCAGTCGAGGGGCGGGAGGCAATCAGCCCCAGCATTTT.

The chain recombines TRBV2 with TRBJ2-7, with TRBD1 matching over 10 bases. Trimming cost V 8 bases and J 1 base; bases outside gene matches: 5. CDR1 SNHLY and CDR2 FYNNEI come from the germline V gene. The CDR3 extends over 14 amino acids. The CDR3 DNA sequence: TGTGCCAGCCGACGACAGGGGGCTTCCTACGAGCAGTACTTC. Protein product: CASRRQGASYEQYF.

The count of this clone is one. The chain recombines TRBV4-2 with TRBJ2-5; 11 bases align to TRBD1. CDR1 and CDR2 (germline): LGHNA, YNFKEQ. V lost 1 base to trimming and J lost 1 base; unmatched junction nucleotides: 2. This CDR3 has 16 residues. The CDR3 coding sequence is TGTGCCAGCAGCCAAGCGGGGACAGGGGGCCAAGAGACCCAGTACTTC. Translation gives CASSQAGTGGQETQYF.

The chain couples TRBV18 to TRBJ1-1; 7 positions match TRBD1. The V and J ends lost 2 bases and 3 bases, in that order; junction bases with no gene match: 3. The germline CDR1 and CDR2 sequences are KGHSH and LQKENI. This CDR3 region has 14 residues. CDR3: CASSPMQGDTEAFF. The CDR3, as DNA: TGTGCCAGCTCACCAATGCAGGGGGACACTGAAGCTTTCTTT.

The J gene is TRBJ1-2, the V gene TRBV6-1; possibly TRBD1 for D (5 bases). This CDR3 has 14 amino acids. Trimming removed 0 bases from V and 3 bases from J, with 8 bases in between. Germline lookup yields CDR1 MNHNS and CDR2 SASEGT. The CDR3 DNA sequence: TGTGCCAGCAGTGAAGCTGGGGGGTACTATGGCTACACCTTC. Translating it yields CASSEAGGYYGYTF.

The rearrangement links TRBV6-5 to TRBJ1-5; 10 bases fit TRBD1. The V gene's germline CDR1 is MNHEY and CDR2 SVGAGI. V gave up 6 bases and J gave up 6 bases; unmatched junction bases: 2. This CDR3 has 13 amino acids. In DNA, the CDR3 is TGTGCCAGCAGGGGACAGGGGCCTCAGCCCCAGCATTTT. Protein product: CASRGQGPQPQHF.

This sequence joins TRBV28 and TRBJ1-2; 11 bases are a match to TRBD1. This CDR3 spans 18 amino acids. Per germline, CDR1 MDHEN and CDR2 SYDVKM. V lost 5 bases and J lost 6; bases outside the gene matches: 17. The CDR3 reads CASSKNDGTGGFRDGYTF. CDR3 coding DNA: TGTGCCAGCAGTAAAAACGACGGGACAGGGGGGTTTAGGGATGGCTACACCTTC.

This rearrangement joins TRBV7-2 to TRBJ2-7; 8 bases fit TRBD1. From germline, CDR1 is SGHTA and CDR2 FQGNSA. CDR3 length: 18 amino acids. With 6 bases clipped from V and 2 bases from J, the junction kept 18 bases outside the gene matches. As DNA, the CDR3 is TGTGCCAGCAGGGCCGACAGGGGCTTTTACGAATGGACCTACGAGCAGTACTTC. Amino acids: CASRADRGFYEWTYEQYF.

The rearrangement joins TRBV7-3 to TRBJ2-1; TRBD2 agrees at 9 bases. Trimming cost V 10 bases and J 6 bases; bases outside gene matches: 13. The CDR3 covers 15 residues. CDR1 is SGHTA and CDR2 is FQGTGA in the germline V gene. The CDR3 sequence: CATSRGREGRNEQFF. CDR3 coding DNA: TGTGCCACCTCAAGGGGGCGGGAGGGCCGCAATGAGCAGTTCTTC.

V is TRBV5-6 and J is TRBJ2-7, with TRBD2 as a possible D gene (6 bases). Germline V CDR1 and CDR2: SGHDT, YYEEEE. Trimming left V 4 bases short and J 9 bases short, with 17 bases between. CDR3 length: 13 amino acids. The CDR3 coding sequence is TGTGCCAGCAGCCCCCGGGCGGGGACCCCGCAGTACTTC. Its protein product is CASSPRAGTPQYF.

This clone was seen once. This chain uses TRBV5-1 with TRBJ1-5; 7 bases fit TRBD1. Germline trimming cut 4 bases from V and 3 bases from J; bases unmatched to any gene: 7. The CDR3 extends over 15 amino acids. Germline lookup yields CDR1 SGHRS and CDR2 YFSETQ. The CDR3 sequence: CASSLTGQINQPQHF. CDR3 DNA sequence: TGCGCCAGCAGCCTGACAGGGCAGATCAATCAGCCCCAGCATTTT.

CDR3 coding DNA: TGTGCTAGTGGTCCGACCTCAGGGAATCAGCCCCAGCATTTT. Protein: CASGPTSGNQPQHF. The V call is TRBV12-5, the J call TRBJ1-5; D possibly corresponds to TRBD1 (5 bases). The V end was cut by 5 bases, the J end by 4 bases, with 12 bases between. The CDR3 runs 14 residues. The germline V gene encodes CDR1 LGHNT and CDR2 FRNRAP. Supplemented by reference TRBV12-5 and TRBJ1-5, the full variable domain reads DARVTQTPRHKVTEMGQEVTMRCQPILGHNTVFWYRQTMMQGLELLAYFRNRAPLDDSGMPKDRFSAEMPDATLATLKIQPSEPRDSAVYFCASGPTSGNQPQHFGDGTRLSIL.

The chain links TRBV6-5 to TRBJ1-2, with 11 bases fitting TRBD1. The junction had 10 bases not matched to a gene; V was cut back by 6 bases and J by 13 bases. Looked up from germline, CDR1 is MNHEY and CDR2 is SVGAGI. The CDR3 loop spans 13 amino acids. CDR3 DNA sequence: TGTGCCAGCAGCCGGGGACAGGGGGTAAACAGCACCTTC. It is translated as CASSRGQGVNSTF.

The rearrangement joins TRBV2 to TRBJ2-1; 11 nucleotides align to TRBD2. The germline gives CDR1 SNHLY, CDR2 FYNNEI. V trimming: 5 bases; J trimming: 4 bases; junction bases outside the gene matches: 1. The CDR3 totals 14 residues. The DNA of the CDR3 is TGTGCCAGCAGTTCTAGCGGGGGGTACAATGAGCAGTTCTTC. Translation gives CASSSSGGYNEQFF.

A single count supports this clone. The chain couples TRBV5-4 to TRBJ2-1; D possibly corresponds to TRBD1 (5 bases). V lost 1 base and J lost 5, with 13 bases in between. CDR1 is SGHNT, CDR2 YYREEE, per germline (reference sequence). This CDR3 comprises 15 residues. The DNA of the CDR3 is TGTGCCAGCAGCTTGCGGCAGGGTCTGAACAATGAGCAGTTCTTC. Amino acids: CASSLRQGLNNEQFF.

V and J are TRBV13 and TRBJ1-6, with unresolved D. Germline assignment: CDR1 PRHDT and CDR2 FYEKMQ (reference sequence). V was shortened by 6 bases and J by 9 bases, with 12 bases between the two germline ends. CDR3 length equals 13 residues. In nucleotides, the CDR3 is TGTGCCAGCAGGGCAGGTCTGGGTTCACCCCTCCACTTT. It encodes CASRAGLGSPLHF.

The rearrangement uses TRBV7-3 and TRBJ1-2, with a tentative D call TRBD1 (6 bases). CDR3 size: 13 residues. CDR1 and CDR2 (germline): SGHTA, FQGTGA. V lost 2 bases to trimming and J lost 4 bases, with 8 bases between them. This chain's CDR3 is CASSLAGAYGYTF. CDR3 sequence (DNA): TGTGCCAGCAGCTTAGCAGGGGCCTATGGCTACACCTTC.

This clone came up once. The gene calls are TRBV25-1 and TRBJ2-5, with TRBD1 matching 9 bases. Per the germline V gene, CDR1 is MGHDK and CDR2 is SYGVNS. The CDR3 length is 15 residues. Germline trimming cut 4 bases from V and 0 bases from J; bases unmatched to any gene: 3. For the CDR3, the DNA is TGTGCCAGCAGTGGGGACAGGGATTACCAAGAGACCCAGTACTTC. This translates into CASSGDRDYQETQYF. Based on the CDR3 plus reference TRBV25-1 and TRBJ2-5, the full variable domain is EADIYQTPRYLVIGTGKKITLECSQTMGHDKMYWYQQDPGMELHLIHYSYGVNSTEKGDLSSESTVSRIRTEHFPLTLESARPSHTSQYLCASSGDRDYQETQYFGPGTRLLVL.

The chain links TRBV7-2 to TRBJ2-3; no clear D. The CDR3 loop spans 15 amino acids. The ends were cut back, 1 base at V and 1 base at J, with 9 bases in the middle. Germline V gene sequence: CDR1 SGHTA, CDR2 FQGNSA. CDR3 in DNA: TGTGCCAGCAGCTTAGTTTCGGCGGGCACAGATACGCAGTATTTT. This gives the protein CASSLVSAGTDTQYF. Full variable domain (outside the CDR3, taken from reference TRBV7-2 and TRBJ2-3): GAGVSQSPSNKVTEKGKDVELRCDPISGHTALYWYRQSLGQGLEFLIYFQGNSAPDKSGLPSDRFSAERTGGSVSTLTIQRTQQEDSAVYLCASSLVSAGTDTQYFGPGTRLTVL.

The gene calls are TRBV29-1 and TRBJ2-3, with TRBD1 identical over 9 bases. CDR3 length: 13 residues. The V segment lost 6 bases and the J segment 5 bases; nucleotides outside the gene matches: 6. The germline gives CDR1 SQVTM, CDR2 ANQGSEA. The CDR3 region has the DNA TGCAGCGTGAAAGGGACAGGGATAGATACGCAGTATTTT. As protein: CSVKGTGIDTQYF.